This entry lists 5 T cell receptor beta chains sequenced from one sample in a study of blood T cell repertoires in COVID-19 (TCRdb year 2020). Preparation of the library involved the immunoSEQ multiplex PCR assay. This immuneACCESS table, as held by TCRdb, lists in-frame sequences with V and J called but not all clones. Of the missing ones, under half trace to an unresolved V gene in checked studies; the others have no known cause. The sample contains under 95,000 clones, roughly 87% of them found a single time. The ten top clones hold roughly 5.7% of the sample. Sequencing was carried out using peripheral blood. The receptors were sampled from a man in his 60s with acute or convalescent COVID-19.

The V and J genes are TRBV12-3 or TRBV12-4 and TRBJ1-1; no reliable D call. Trimming pared 5 bases from V and 4 bases from J, leaving 11 bases between. There are 13 residues in the CDR3. The CDR3 spells CASSPRVVTEAFF. CDR3 sequence (DNA): TGTGCCAGCAGTCCGAGGGTTGTCACTGAAGCTTTCTTT.

The gene calls are TRBV5-1 and TRBJ1-3, with TRBD1 as a possible D gene (5 bases). The germline V and J ends were trimmed by 8 bases and 4 bases, with 13 bases remaining between them. From germline, CDR1 is SGHRS and CDR2 YFSETQ. This CDR3 contains 13 residues. CDR3 in DNA: TGCGCCAGTCAGGGTCTGGGAGGAAACACCATATATTTT. Its protein product is CASQGLGGNTIYF.

Only one count was recorded for this clone. The chain combines TRBV9 with TRBJ2-1; TRBD2 aligns across 14 bases. CDR1 and CDR2 (germline): SGDLS, YYNGEE. V shed 3 bases and J 15 bases; nucleotides not matched to a gene: 5. The CDR3 extends over 13 amino acids. For the CDR3, the DNA is TGTGCCAGCAGCGCGACTAGCGGGGGGGCGGGGTTCTTC. It translates to CASSATSGGAGFF. Combining the CDR3 with reference TRBV9 and TRBJ2-1 gives the whole variable domain DSGVTQTPKHLITATGQRVTLRCSPRSGDLSVYWYQQSLDQGLQFLIQYYNGEERAKGNILERFSAQQFPDLHSELNLSSLELGDSALYFCASSATSGGAGFFGPGTRLTVL.

This chain uses TRBV3-1 (or the pseudogene TRBV3-2) with TRBJ1-6, with D hard to call. The V gene's germline CDR1 is LGHDT and CDR2 YNNKEL (reference sequence). Trimming removed 0 bases from V and 6 bases from J, with 9 bases in between. There are 15 residues in the CDR3. The CDR3 DNA reads TGTGCCAGCAGCCAAGAGGGCAGGCGTAATTCACCCCTCCACTTT. It translates to CASSQEGRRNSPLHF.

The genes are TRBV5-1 and TRBJ2-5; possibly TRBD2 for D (5 bases). The ends were cut back, 3 bases at V and 1 base at J, with 10 bases in the middle. This CDR3 has 14 residues. The germline V gene has CDR1 SGHRS and CDR2 YFSETQ. The CDR3 region is CASSSEGIQETQYF. CDR3 sequence (DNA): TGCGCCAGCAGCTCTGAGGGCATCCAAGAGACCCAGTACTTC.